The next 4 T cell receptor beta chains were all read from a single sample in a study of cytomegalovirus exposure and HLA in healthy donors. 13 Jbeta primers and 60 Vbeta primers were used for the PCR. Sequenced by immunoSEQ multiplex PCR; TCRdb stores in-frame clones only, minus some. The sample table sets out around 55,000 clones. Sequenced sample: PBMCs. The receptors stem from a man between 50 and 59 years old in good health and CMV-seropositive.

V and J are TRBV4-1 and TRBJ2-2, with 7 positions matching TRBD2. CDR1 is MGHRA and CDR2 is YSYEKL in the germline V gene. V shed 0 bases, J shed 5 bases, and the junction held 12 bases outside the gene matches. CDR3 size: 18 residues. CDR3 region: CASSQEIAGPAQTGELFF. The CDR3 region has the DNA TGCGCCAGCAGCCAAGAAATAGCGGGCCCGGCCCAGACCGGGGAGCTGTTTTTT.

The chain joins TRBV7-3 to TRBJ1-1; D possibly corresponds to TRBD1 (6 bases). The CDR3 spans 13 residues. Trimming took off 3 bases at V and 3 bases at J, with 8 bases between the two ends. Germline V CDR1 and CDR2: SGHTA, FQGTGA. CDR3 DNA: TGTGCCAGCAGCTTTACAGGGTACACTGAAGCTTTCTTT. Amino acid sequence: CASSFTGYTEAFF.

J is TRBJ1-1 and V is TRBV19, with D maybe TRBD1 (5 bases). V was cut by 2 bases and J by 7 bases, with 11 bases left in between. Germline V gives CDR1 LNHDA, CDR2 SQIVND (reference sequence). The CDR3 has 13 residues. DNA for the CDR3: TGTGCCAGTAGTATAATCAGGGATGGTGAAGCTTTCTTT. It encodes CASSIIRDGEAFF. Drawing the rest from reference TRBV19 and TRBJ1-1, the complete variable domain is DGGITQSPKYLFRKEGQNVTLSCEQNLNHDAMYWYRQDPGQGLRLIYYSQIVNDFQKGDIAEGYSVSREKKESFPLTVTSAQKNPTAFYLCASSIIRDGEAFFGQGTRLTVV.

This chain joins TRBV4-3 and TRBJ2-3; 9 bases line up with TRBD2. The V gene end was trimmed by 3 bases and the J gene end by 1 base; junction bases not matched to a gene: 5. This CDR3 is 16 amino acids long. The germline gives CDR1 LGHNA, CDR2 YSLEER. The CDR3 DNA follows: TGCGCCAGCAGCCAGATAGTAGCGGGGGGCACAGATACGCAGTATTTT. It translates to CASSQIVAGGTDTQYF.